The next 10 T cell receptor beta chains were all read from a single sample in a study of read filtering for tumor transcriptome and immune sequencing. This library used around 0.4 ug RNA and molecular barcoded adaptors spanning alpha/delta and beta/gamma chains. TCRdb processed the reads anew with MiXCR; each CDR3 protein has one entry. Counted here are tens of thousands of distinct CDR3 sequences, 14% occurring once; the ten biggest clones make up less than 9%. Sequencing was done on a sample of a population of CD138-negative cells sorted from bone marrow. Receptors originate from a donor aged 40 or over with multiple myeloma.

This clonotype showed up many times. The V call is TRBV19, the J call TRBJ2-7, with TRBD2 matching over 9 bases. The germline V gene has CDR1 LNHDA and CDR2 SQIVND (reference sequence). Germline trimming cut 5 bases from V and 5 bases from J; bases unmatched to any gene: 7. The CDR3 is made up of 14 amino acids. CDR3 nucleotide sequence: TGTGCCAGTAGTGATAGCGGGAGTACCCACGAGCAGTACTTC. Translation gives CASSDSGSTHEQYF. The full variable domain, completed using reference TRBV19 and TRBJ2-7, is DGGITQSPKYLFRKEGQNVTLSCEQNLNHDAMYWYRQDPGQGLRLIYYSQIVNDFQKGDIAEGYSVSREKKESFPLTVTSAQKNPTAFYLCASSDSGSTHEQYFGPGTRLTVT.

The genes are TRBV4-1 and TRBJ2-5, with 7 positions matching TRBD2. J lost 3 bases, V lost 0 bases, and 7 bases had no gene match. The CDR3 is 16 residues long. Germline values: CDR1 MGHRA, CDR2 YSYEKL. This CDR3 reads CASSQEGRSGKETQYF. DNA of the CDR3: TGCGCCAGCAGCCAAGAAGGCCGGAGCGGGAAAGAGACCCAGTACTTC.

This clonotype appeared many times. The V and J genes are TRBV20-1 and TRBJ1-1; unclear D gene. V lost 6 bases, J lost 0 bases, and 14 bases lay in between. CDR1 is DFQATT, CDR2 SNEGSKA, per germline (reference sequence). CDR3 length: 14 residues. The CDR3, as DNA: TGCAGTGCCGGCGGGTCGAATTTGAACACTGAAGCTTTCTTT. It translates to CSAGGSNLNTEAFF.

There are many counts of this clonotype. This chain links TRBV11-2 with TRBJ2-5, with 12 bases matching TRBD2. The V segment lost 4 bases and the J segment 9 bases; nucleotides outside the gene matches: 15. The CDR3 is made up of 17 amino acids. Germline values: CDR1 SGHAT, CDR2 FQNNGV. The CDR3 DNA follows: TGTGCCAGCAGCTACCCGCCCCGGCTAGCGGGGGGGCTGGCCCAGTACTTC. This sequence encodes CASSYPPRLAGGLAQYF.

This clonotype was picked up many times. The V call is TRBV28, the J call TRBJ2-3; 7 bases fit TRBD1. CDR1 is MDHEN, CDR2 SYDVKM, per germline. This CDR3 spans 14 amino acids. V gave up 3 bases and J gave up 3 bases; unmatched junction bases: 3. The chain's CDR3 is CASSFLQGTDTQYF. As DNA, the CDR3 is TGTGCCAGCAGTTTTTTACAGGGGACAGATACGCAGTATTTT.

This clonotype was counted many times. V and J are TRBV5-1 and TRBJ2-2; no definite D call. This CDR3 is 15 amino acids long. V lost 7 bases, J lost 1 base, and 14 bases lay in between. Germline CDR1 and CDR2: SGHRS and YFSETQ. The CDR3: CASRFLSGNTGELFF. In DNA form, the CDR3 reads TGCGCCAGCCGATTCCTTTCGGGGAACACCGGGGAGCTGTTTTTT.

This clonotype was seen ten or more times. This chain joins TRBV11-3 and TRBJ2-1; 7 positions match TRBD2. The junction had 6 bases not matched to a gene; V was cut back by 3 bases and J by 4 bases. This CDR3 has 15 amino acids. Germline CDR1 and CDR2: SGHNT and YENEEA. CDR3: CASSFTGGEYNEQFF. The CDR3 DNA sequence: TGTGCCAGCAGCTTTACGGGGGGAGAATACAATGAGCAGTTCTTC.

This clonotype was seen ten or more times. The chain couples TRBV7-2 to TRBJ1-5, with D unresolved. V was pared by 2 bases and J by 3 bases, with 2 bases between. This CDR3 is built from 12 residues. The germline gives CDR1 SGHTA, CDR2 FQGNSA. In DNA form, the CDR3 reads TGTGCCAGCAGCTTACCCAATCAGCCCCAGCATTTT. It encodes CASSLPNQPQHF.

This clonotype has just one count. A much larger clone differs by one base, so this may be a read error. The J gene is TRBJ2-3, the V gene TRBV12-3 or TRBV12-4; D remains ambiguous. The CDR3 is 15 amino acids. The DNA for the CDR3 is TGTGCCAGCAGTTTAACCTCAGCGCGTTTAGATACGCGGTATTTT. Translated: CASSLTSARLDTRYF.

This clonotype was counted ten times or more. V gene TRBV6-1 combines with J gene TRBJ2-1; no reliable D call. The V gene's germline CDR1 is MNHNS and CDR2 SASEGT. Trimming took 7 bases from V and 2 from J, leaving 12 bases between them. CDR3 length: 14 amino acids. This CDR3 reads CASTGGDAYNEQFF. The CDR3, as DNA: TGTGCCAGCACGGGCGGCGACGCCTACAATGAGCAGTTCTTC.